The entry that follows covers one T cell receptor beta chain sequence. These data are taken from a study of blood T cell repertoires in COVID-19. Across the study: COVID-19 samples collected from the United States, Italy and Spain covered acute and convalescent phases.

CDR1 is LNHNV and CDR2 is YYDKDF in the germline V gene (reference sequence). V lost 1 base to trimming and J lost 4 bases; unmatched junction nucleotides: 7. This CDR3 is built from 17 residues. Per the original data handling: The authors estimated nucleated cell counts from reference gene primer amplification. The data were produced by immunoSEQ multiplex PCR, yet TCRdb's version contains in-frame clones alone and is incomplete. The DNA gave D and trimming, while V, J and clone size come from that table. The sample carries a few hundred thousand clones, 80% to 85% recorded once. This clonotype was obtained from a woman in her thirties who had recovered from COVID-19. Sequencing was performed on peripheral blood. The J gene is TRBJ1-3, the V gene TRBV15, with 10 bases lining up with TRBD1. DNA for the CDR3: TGTGCCACCAGCAGAGTTACCCCGGGACAGGGGGGAAACACCATATATTTT. Translation: CATSRVTPGQGGNTIYF.